This T cell receptor beta chain was identified during a study of neurological immune-mediated disorders. Study-wide results and limits: Expanded clones shared no identical CDR3 amino acid sequences across subjects, which suggested private TCR-beta repertoires in all groups.

Time point given: longitudinal time-point 3. This clonotype has a count of ten or more. The antigen is not known. The CDR3 runs to 16 residues. Trimming removed 0 bases from V and 1 base from J, with 12 bases in between. Germline V gene data show CDR1 as SGHRS and CDR2 as YFSETQ. The team produced cDNA through 5'RACE using 10-nucleotide random UMIs. TCRdb re-analysed the 5' RACE reads in MiXCR, keeping a single row per CDR3 protein. This sample has 95,000 to 110,000 distinct CDR3 sequences; 11% occur once, and the top ten carry around 3.3%. The origin of this receptor is a female donor with HTLV-1-associated myelopathy (HAM/TSP). The specimen sequenced was PBMCs. The genes are TRBV5-1 and TRBJ2-3; D perhaps matches TRBD1 (6 bases). Written as DNA, the CDR3 is TGCGCCAGCAGCTTGGACAGGGTACAACGCACAGATACGCAGTATTTT. Translating it yields CASSLDRVQRTDTQYF.